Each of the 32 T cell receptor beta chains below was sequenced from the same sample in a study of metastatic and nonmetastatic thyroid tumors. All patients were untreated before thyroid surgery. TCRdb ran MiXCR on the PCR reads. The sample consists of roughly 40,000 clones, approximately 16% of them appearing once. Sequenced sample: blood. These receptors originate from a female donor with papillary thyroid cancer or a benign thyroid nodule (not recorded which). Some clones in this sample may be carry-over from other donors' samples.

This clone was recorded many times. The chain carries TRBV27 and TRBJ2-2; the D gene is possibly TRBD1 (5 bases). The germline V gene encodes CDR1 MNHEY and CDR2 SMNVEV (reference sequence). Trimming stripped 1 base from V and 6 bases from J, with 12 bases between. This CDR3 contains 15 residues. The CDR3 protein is CASSLLEGVAGELFF. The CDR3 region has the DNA TGTGCCAGCAGTTTATTGGAAGGGGTGGCCGGGGAGCTGTTTTTT.

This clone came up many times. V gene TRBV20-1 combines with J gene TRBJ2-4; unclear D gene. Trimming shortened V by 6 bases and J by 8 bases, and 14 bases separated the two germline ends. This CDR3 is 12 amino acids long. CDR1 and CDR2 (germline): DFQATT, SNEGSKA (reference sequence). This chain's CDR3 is CSAPEAGDIQYF. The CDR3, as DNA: TGCAGTGCCCCCGAGGCTGGGGACATTCAGTACTTC.

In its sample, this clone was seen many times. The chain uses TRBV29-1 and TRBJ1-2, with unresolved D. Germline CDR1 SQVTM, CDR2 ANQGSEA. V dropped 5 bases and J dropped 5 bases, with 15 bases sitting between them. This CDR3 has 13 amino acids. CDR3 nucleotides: TGCAGCGTTACCGGACCGGCCCATTATGGCTACACCTTC. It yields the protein CSVTGPAHYGYTF. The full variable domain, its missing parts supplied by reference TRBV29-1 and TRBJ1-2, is SAVISQKPSRDICQRGTSLTIQCQVDSQVTMMFWYRQQPGQSLTLIATANQGSEATYESGFVIDKFPISRPNLTFSTLTVSNMSPEDSSIYLCSVTGPAHYGYTFGSGTRLTVV.

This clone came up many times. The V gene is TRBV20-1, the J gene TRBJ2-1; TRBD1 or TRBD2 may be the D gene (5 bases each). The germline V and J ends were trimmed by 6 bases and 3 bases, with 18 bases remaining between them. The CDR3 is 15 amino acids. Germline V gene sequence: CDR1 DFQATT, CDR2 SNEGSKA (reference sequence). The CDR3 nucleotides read TGCAGTGCCACGAGATCGGGACGGAGCTACAATGAGCAGTTCTTC. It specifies CSATRSGRSYNEQFF.

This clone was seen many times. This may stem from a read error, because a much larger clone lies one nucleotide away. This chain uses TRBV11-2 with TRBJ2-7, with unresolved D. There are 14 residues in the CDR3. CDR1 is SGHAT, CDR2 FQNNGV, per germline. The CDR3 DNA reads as TGTGCCGGCAGCTTATCACAGAACTCCTACGAGCAGTACTTC. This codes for CAGSLSQNSYEQYF.

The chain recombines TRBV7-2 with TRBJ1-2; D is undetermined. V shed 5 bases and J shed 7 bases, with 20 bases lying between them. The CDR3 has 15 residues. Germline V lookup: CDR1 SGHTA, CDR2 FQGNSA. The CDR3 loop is CASSARKGIAGGYTF. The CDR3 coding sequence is TGTGCCAGCAGCGCCCGAAAGGGTATTGCAGGTGGCTACACCTTC.

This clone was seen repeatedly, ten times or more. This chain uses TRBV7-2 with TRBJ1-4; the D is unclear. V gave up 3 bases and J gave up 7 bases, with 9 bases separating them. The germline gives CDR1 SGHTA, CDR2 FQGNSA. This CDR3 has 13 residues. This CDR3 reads CASSLREFEKLFF. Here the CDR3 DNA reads TGTGCCAGCAGCTTGAGGGAATTTGAAAAACTGTTTTTT. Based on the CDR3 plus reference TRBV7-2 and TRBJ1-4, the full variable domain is GAGVSQSPSNKVTEKGKDVELRCDPISGHTALYWYRQSLGQGLEFLIYFQGNSAPDKSGLPSDRFSAERTGGSVSTLTIQRTQQEDSAVYLCASSLREFEKLFFGSGTQLSVL.

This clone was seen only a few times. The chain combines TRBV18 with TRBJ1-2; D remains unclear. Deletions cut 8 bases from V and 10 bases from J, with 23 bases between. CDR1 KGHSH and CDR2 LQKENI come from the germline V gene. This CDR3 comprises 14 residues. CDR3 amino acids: CASGISCRPPYYTF. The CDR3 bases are TGTGCCAGCGGGATTTCGTGTCGGCCTCCTTACTACACCTTC. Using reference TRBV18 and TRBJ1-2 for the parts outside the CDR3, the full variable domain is NAGVMQNPRHLVRRRGQEARLRCSPMKGHSHVYWYRQLPEEGLKFMVYLQKENIIDESGMPKERFSAEFPKEGPSILRIQQVVRGDSAAYFCASGISCRPPYYTFGSGTRLTVV.

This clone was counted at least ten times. The CDR3 sequence: CASSFTPGRGYEQYF. The CDR3 nucleotides are TGTGCCAGCAGCTTCACGCCTGGCAGGGGTTACGAGCAGTACTTC. The chain combines TRBV7-2 with TRBJ2-7; possibly TRBD1 for D (6 bases). V gave up 3 bases and J gave up 4 bases, with 16 bases separating them. Germline loops: CDR1 SGHTA, CDR2 FQGNSA. This CDR3 spans 15 amino acids.

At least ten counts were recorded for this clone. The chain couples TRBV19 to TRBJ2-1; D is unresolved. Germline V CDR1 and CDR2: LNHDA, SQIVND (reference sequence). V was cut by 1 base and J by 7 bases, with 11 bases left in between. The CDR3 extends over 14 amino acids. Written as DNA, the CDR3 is TGTGCCAGTAGTATAGGAACAGTGAGAAATGAGCAGTTCTTC. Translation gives CASSIGTVRNEQFF.

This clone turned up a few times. CDR3 residues: CASGLGGFINGYTF. The DNA of the CDR3 is TGTGCTAGTGGTTTGGGGGGGTTCATTAATGGCTACACCTTC. The chain links TRBV12-5 to TRBJ1-2; D perhaps matches TRBD1 (5 bases). CDR1 is LGHNT, CDR2 FRNRAP, per germline. V lost 1 base and J lost 6, with 12 bases in between. This CDR3 contains 14 residues.

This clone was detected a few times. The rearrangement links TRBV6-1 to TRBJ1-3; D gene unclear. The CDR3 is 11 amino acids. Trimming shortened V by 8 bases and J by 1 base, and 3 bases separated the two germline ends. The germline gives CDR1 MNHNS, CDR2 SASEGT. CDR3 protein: CASQSGNTIYF. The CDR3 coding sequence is TGTGCCAGCCAATCTGGAAACACCATATATTTT.

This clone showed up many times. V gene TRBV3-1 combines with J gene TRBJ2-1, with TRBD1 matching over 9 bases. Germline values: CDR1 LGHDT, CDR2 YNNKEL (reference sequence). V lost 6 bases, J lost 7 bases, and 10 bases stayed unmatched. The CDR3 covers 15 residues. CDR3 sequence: CASSPGQGLRNEQFF. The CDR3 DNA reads TGTGCCAGCAGTCCTGGACAGGGGCTTAGGAATGAGCAGTTCTTC.

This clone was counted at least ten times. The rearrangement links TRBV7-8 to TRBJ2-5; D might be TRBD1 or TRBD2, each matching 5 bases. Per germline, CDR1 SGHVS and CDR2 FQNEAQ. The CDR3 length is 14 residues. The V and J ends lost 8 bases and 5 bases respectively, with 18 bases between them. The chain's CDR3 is CASLLVYGDETQYF. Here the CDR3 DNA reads TGTGCCAGCCTCTTAGTGTACGGGGACGAGACCCAGTACTTC.

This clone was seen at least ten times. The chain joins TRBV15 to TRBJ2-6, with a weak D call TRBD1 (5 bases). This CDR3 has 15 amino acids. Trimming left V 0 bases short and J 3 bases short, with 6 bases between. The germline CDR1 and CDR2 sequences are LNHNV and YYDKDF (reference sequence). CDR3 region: CATSRDRVGANVLTF. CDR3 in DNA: TGTGCCACCAGCAGAGACAGGGTTGGGGCCAACGTCCTGACTTTC.

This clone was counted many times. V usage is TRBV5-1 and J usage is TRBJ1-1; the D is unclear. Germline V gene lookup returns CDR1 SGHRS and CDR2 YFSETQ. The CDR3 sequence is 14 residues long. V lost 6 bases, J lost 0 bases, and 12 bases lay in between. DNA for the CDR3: TGCGCCAGCACTAACTCAGGTTTGAACACTGAAGCTTTCTTT. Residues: CASTNSGLNTEAFF.

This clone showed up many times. CDR3 in DNA: TGTGCCAGCAGCTCCACCTTGGGACAGTACTTCACAGATACGCAGTATTTT. Translating it yields CASSSTLGQYFTDTQYF. This chain joins TRBV5-6 and TRBJ2-3, with 7 bases identical to TRBD1. The germline gives CDR1 SGHDT, CDR2 YYEEEE. J gave up 2 bases and V 3 bases, and 12 bases lay outside the gene matches. The length of the CDR3 is 17 residues.

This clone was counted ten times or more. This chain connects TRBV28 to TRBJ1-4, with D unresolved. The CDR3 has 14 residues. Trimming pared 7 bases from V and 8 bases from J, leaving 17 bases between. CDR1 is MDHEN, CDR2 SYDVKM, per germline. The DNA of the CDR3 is TGTGCCAGCACCCTTTGGAGGGATGCGGAAAAACTGTTTTTT. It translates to CASTLWRDAEKLFF.

The CDR3 sequence is CASRQTGLALGTSYNEQFF. The CDR3 DNA reads as TGTGCCAGCAGACAGACGGGACTAGCGTTGGGAACCTCCTACAATGAGCAGTTCTTC. This chain connects TRBV6-2 or TRBV6-3 to TRBJ2-1; TRBD2 agrees at 10 bases. Germline values: CDR1 MNHEY, CDR2 SVGEGT. V gave up 6 bases and J gave up 0 bases; unmatched junction bases: 14. The CDR3 contains 19 residues.

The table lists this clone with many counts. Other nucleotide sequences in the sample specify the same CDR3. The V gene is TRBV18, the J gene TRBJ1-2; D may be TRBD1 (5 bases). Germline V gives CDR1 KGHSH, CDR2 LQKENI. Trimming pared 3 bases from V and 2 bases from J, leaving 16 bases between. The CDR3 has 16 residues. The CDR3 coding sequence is TGTGCCAGCTCACCTTCCACCCCCTCAGGGAACTATGGCTACACCTTC. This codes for CASSPSTPSGNYGYTF.

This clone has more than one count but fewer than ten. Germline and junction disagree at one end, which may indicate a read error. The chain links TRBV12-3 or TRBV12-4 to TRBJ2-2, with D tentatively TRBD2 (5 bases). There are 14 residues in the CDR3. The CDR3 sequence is CASSAKGSTGELFF. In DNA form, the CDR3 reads TGTGCCAGCAGTGCCAAAGGGTCCACCGGGGAACTGTTTTTT.

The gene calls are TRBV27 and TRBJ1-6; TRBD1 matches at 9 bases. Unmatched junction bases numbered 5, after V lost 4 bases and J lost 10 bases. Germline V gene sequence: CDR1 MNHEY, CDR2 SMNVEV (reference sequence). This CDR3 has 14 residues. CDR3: CASSWTGVGSPLHF. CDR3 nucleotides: TGTGCCAGCAGTTGGACAGGGGTAGGGTCACCCCTCCACTTT.

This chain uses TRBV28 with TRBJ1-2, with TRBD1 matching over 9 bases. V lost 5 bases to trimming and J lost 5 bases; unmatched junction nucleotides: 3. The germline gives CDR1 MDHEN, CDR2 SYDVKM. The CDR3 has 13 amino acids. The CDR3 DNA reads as TGTGCCAGCAGTCTAGGACAGGGGTATGGCTACACCTTC. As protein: CASSLGQGYGYTF.

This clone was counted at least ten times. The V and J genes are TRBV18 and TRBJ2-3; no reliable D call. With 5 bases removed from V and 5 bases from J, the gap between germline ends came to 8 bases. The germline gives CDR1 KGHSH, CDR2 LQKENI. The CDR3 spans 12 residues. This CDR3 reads CASSGMEDTQYF. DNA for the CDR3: TGTGCCAGCTCAGGGATGGAAGATACGCAGTATTTT.

The DNA of the CDR3 is TGTGCCAGCAGCGTAGCTCCCGGACTAGCTTGGCCTTCCTACGAGCAGTACTTC. Protein sequence: CASSVAPGLAWPSYEQYF. This chain connects TRBV9 to TRBJ2-7, with TRBD2 matching 8 bases. This CDR3 has 18 residues. The ends lost 0 bases at V and 1 base at J; junction bases unmatched: 12. Germline assignment: CDR1 SGDLS and CDR2 YYNGEE. Full variable domain (missing parts from reference TRBV9 and TRBJ2-7): DSGVTQTPKHLITATGQRVTLRCSPRSGDLSVYWYQQSLDQGLQFLIQYYNGEERAKGNILERFSAQQFPDLHSELNLSSLELGDSALYFCASSVAPGLAWPSYEQYFGPGTRLTVT.

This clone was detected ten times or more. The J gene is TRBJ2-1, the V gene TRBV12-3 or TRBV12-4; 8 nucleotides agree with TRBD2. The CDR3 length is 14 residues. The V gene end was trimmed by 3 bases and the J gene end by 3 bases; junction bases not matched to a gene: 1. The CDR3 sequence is CASSFGGVYNEQFF. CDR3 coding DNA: TGTGCCAGCAGTTTCGGGGGGGTCTACAATGAGCAGTTCTTC.

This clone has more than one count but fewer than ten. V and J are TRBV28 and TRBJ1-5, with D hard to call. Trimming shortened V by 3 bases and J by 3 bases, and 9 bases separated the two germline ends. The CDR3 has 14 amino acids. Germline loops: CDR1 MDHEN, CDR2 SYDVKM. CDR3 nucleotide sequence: TGTGCCAGCAGTTTTTTTTCCCCCAATCAGCCCCAGCATTTT. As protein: CASSFFSPNQPQHF.

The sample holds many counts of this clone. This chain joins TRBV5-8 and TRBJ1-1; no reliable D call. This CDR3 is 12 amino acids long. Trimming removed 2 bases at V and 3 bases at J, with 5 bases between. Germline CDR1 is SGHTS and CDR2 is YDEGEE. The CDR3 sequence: CASSFVYTEAFF. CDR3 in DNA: TGTGCCAGCAGCTTTGTCTACACTGAAGCTTTCTTT.

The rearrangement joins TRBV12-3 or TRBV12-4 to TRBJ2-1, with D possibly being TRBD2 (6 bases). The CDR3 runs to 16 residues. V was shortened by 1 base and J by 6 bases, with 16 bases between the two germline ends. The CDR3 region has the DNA TGTGCCAGCAGTTTAGTTGTTATAAACGGGGGCAATGAGCAGTTCTTC. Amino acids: CASSLVVINGGNEQFF.

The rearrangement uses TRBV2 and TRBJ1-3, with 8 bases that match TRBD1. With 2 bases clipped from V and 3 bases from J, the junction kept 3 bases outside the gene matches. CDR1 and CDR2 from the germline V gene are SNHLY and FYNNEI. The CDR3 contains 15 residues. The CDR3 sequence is CASSERQGNGNTIYF. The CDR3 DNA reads TGTGCCAGCAGTGAAAGACAGGGGAATGGAAACACCATATATTTT.

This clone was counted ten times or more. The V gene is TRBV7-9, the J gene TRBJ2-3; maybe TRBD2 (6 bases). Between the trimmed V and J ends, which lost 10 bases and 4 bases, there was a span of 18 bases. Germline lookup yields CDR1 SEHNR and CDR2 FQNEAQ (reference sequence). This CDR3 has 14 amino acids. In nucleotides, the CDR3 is TGTGCCACTTCTAACGGGGGAGAGGCAGATACGCAGTATTTT. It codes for CATSNGGEADTQYF.

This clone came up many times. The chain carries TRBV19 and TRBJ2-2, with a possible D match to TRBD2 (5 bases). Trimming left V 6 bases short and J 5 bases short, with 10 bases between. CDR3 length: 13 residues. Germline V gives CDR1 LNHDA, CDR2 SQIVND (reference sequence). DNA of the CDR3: TGTGCCAGTAGCAGGACTGTTACCGGGGAGCTGTTTTTT. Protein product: CASSRTVTGELFF. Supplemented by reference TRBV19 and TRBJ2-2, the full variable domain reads DGGITQSPKYLFRKEGQNVTLSCEQNLNHDAMYWYRQDPGQGLRLIYYSQIVNDFQKGDIAEGYSVSREKKESFPLTVTSAQKNPTAFYLCASSRTVTGELFFGEGSRLTVL.